This TCR beta chain was observed in a study of cytomegalovirus exposure and HLA in healthy donors. The method was immunoSEQ multiplex PCR; TCRdb's version includes in-frame clones alone and lacks a portion of them. This table holds tens of thousands of clones, around 97% found once. This clone has a single count. Germline V gene sequence: CDR1 SGHVS, CDR2 FNYEAQ. The CDR3 totals 16 residues. J was trimmed by 1 base and V by 4 bases; bases with no gene match: 4. Sequenced: PBMCs. The origin of this receptor is a woman aged 18-29 years in good health and CMV-seropositive. V gene TRBV7-6 combines with J gene TRBJ2-3; 11 bases line up with TRBD2. Here the CDR3 reads CASSSGLADRTDTQYF. The CDR3 DNA is TGTGCCAGCAGCTCGGGACTAGCGGATCGCACAGATACGCAGTATTTT.